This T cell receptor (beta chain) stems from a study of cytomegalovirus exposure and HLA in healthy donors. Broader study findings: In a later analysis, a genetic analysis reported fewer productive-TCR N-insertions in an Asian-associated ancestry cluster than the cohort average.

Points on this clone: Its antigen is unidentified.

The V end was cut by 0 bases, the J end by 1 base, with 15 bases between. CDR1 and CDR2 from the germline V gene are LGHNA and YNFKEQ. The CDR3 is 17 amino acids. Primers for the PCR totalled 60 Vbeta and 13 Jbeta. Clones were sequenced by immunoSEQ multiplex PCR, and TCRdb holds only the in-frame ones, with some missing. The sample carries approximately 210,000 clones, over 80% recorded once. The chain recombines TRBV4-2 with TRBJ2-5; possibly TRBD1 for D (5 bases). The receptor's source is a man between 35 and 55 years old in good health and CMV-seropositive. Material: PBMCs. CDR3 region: CASSQEWGLGLQETQYF. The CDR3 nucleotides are TGTGCCAGCAGCCAAGAATGGGGTTTGGGGCTCCAAGAGACCCAGTACTTC.